This T cell receptor (beta chain) was identified during a study of T-cell memory formation after mild COVID-19. The length of the CDR3 is 14 residues. Germline loops: CDR1 SGHRS, CDR2 YFSETQ. Trimming shortened V by 2 bases and J by 1 base, and 10 bases separated the two germline ends. This clonotype was observed at least ten times. What it binds is not known. Broader study findings: CD4+ bias marked clones expanding day 15 to 37, unlike balanced contracting clones.

TCRdb itself ran the 5' RACE reads through MiXCR, one entry per CDR3 protein. The sample records roughly 400,000 distinct CDR3 sequences, around 24% being singletons. The TCR was taken from an adult woman who had mild COVID-19 (a few samples of this study predate the infection). Cell type and time point are not known. The sequenced material came from PBMCs or a T cell subset sorted from them (not recorded which). The chain is built from TRBV5-1 and TRBJ2-7, with D unclear. CDR3 protein: CASSFTERSYEQYF. Written as DNA, the CDR3 is TGCGCCAGCAGCTTCACAGAGAGGTCCTACGAGCAGTACTTC.